The 8 T cell receptor beta chains in this list originate from one sample, sequenced in a study of shared clonotypes between healthy human individuals. TCRdb's table, derived via immunoSEQ multiplex PCR, lists solely in-frame clones and lacks some. The profile shows roughly 2,000,000 clones, 85% to 95% of them singletons. Naive CD8 isolation took CD45RO-negative cells positively selected for CCR7 and excluded terminally differentiated effector memory CD45RA+ cells. The sample comprised naive CD8+ T cells sorted from blood. Receptors originate from a man aged 18 to 30 in good health.

V gene TRBV9 combines with J gene TRBJ2-7; the D gene could be TRBD1 or TRBD2 (5 bases each). Germline CDR1 and CDR2: SGDLS and YYNGEE. V was trimmed by 4 bases and J by 2 bases, leaving 16 bases between them. This CDR3 is built from 15 residues. This CDR3 reads CASSRTGTATYEQYF. Written as DNA, the CDR3 is TGTGCCAGCAGCAGGACCGGGACGGCCACCTACGAGCAGTACTTC.

This clone appeared a single time. The V and J genes are TRBV5-1 and TRBJ2-7; perhaps TRBD2 as D (6 bases). CDR3 length: 15 amino acids. CDR1 is SGHRS and CDR2 is YFSETQ in the germline V gene. Trimming shortened V by 3 bases and J by 3 bases, and 16 bases separated the two germline ends. CDR3 coding DNA: TGCGCCAGCAGCTCCCCGGGGACTGGGCACTACGAGCAGTACTTC. It yields the protein CASSSPGTGHYEQYF.

This chain joins TRBV30 and TRBJ2-1, with D hard to call. The CDR3 is 14 residues long. Germline CDR1 and CDR2: GTSNPN and SVGIG (reference sequence). Deletions cut 2 bases from V and 0 bases from J, with 8 bases between. The CDR3 region is CAWSPESSYNEQFF. CDR3 coding DNA: TGTGCCTGGAGTCCCGAGAGCTCCTACAATGAGCAGTTCTTC.

The V and J genes are TRBV7-9 and TRBJ1-2; no definite D call. This CDR3 has 12 residues. V was clipped by 6 bases and J by 3 bases, with 8 bases between them. The germline V gene has CDR1 SEHNR and CDR2 FQNEAQ (reference sequence). In DNA form, the CDR3 reads TGTGCCAGCAGACTCGCTGACTATGGCTACACCTTC. It codes for CASRLADYGYTF.

The V call is TRBV27, the J call TRBJ1-5; D call uncertain. Trimming left V 8 bases short and J 2 bases short, with 16 bases between. The CDR3 spans 15 residues. Germline CDR1 MNHEY, CDR2 SMNVEV (reference sequence). The CDR3 bases are TGTGCCAGCGGCTCGGGGTGGATGGGCAATCAGCCCCAGCATTTT. This codes for CASGSGWMGNQPQHF.

The gene calls are TRBV30 and TRBJ1-4; D is uncertain. V was pared by 0 bases and J by 0 bases, with 5 bases between. The CDR3 has 14 amino acids. The germline V gene encodes CDR1 GTSNPN and CDR2 SVGIG (reference sequence). In DNA form, the CDR3 reads TGTGCCTGGAGTGTTTATACAACTAATGAAAAACTGTTTTTT. It translates to CAWSVYTTNEKLFF.

V usage is TRBV25-1 and J usage is TRBJ2-7; no clear D. CDR3 size: 13 residues. Germline V lookup: CDR1 MGHDK, CDR2 SYGVNS. Trimming removed 4 bases from V and 1 base from J, with 8 bases in between. The CDR3 DNA is TGTGCCAGCAGTGGATCCGGGTCCTACGAGCAGTACTTC. Translating gives CASSGSGSYEQYF.

The rearrangement links TRBV2 to TRBJ1-5; TRBD1 matches 8 bases. Trimming removed 5 bases from V and 7 bases from J; junction bases left unmatched: 10. CDR3 length: 15 residues. Germline V lookup: CDR1 SNHLY, CDR2 FYNNEI. CDR3 region: CASSTPDRVLQPQHF. The CDR3, as DNA: TGTGCCAGCAGTACCCCGGACAGGGTTTTGCAGCCCCAGCATTTT.